The T cell receptor beta chain under discussion was sequenced for a study of vaccination effects on CD4 cells after COVID-19. At the level of the study: ViraFEST used viral peptide pools to expand antigen-specific CD4+ T cells before sequencing. Every well housed two million PBMC, which grew in culture alongside about 11 IU/ml IL-2 and 10 ug/ml peptides. Study-level findings and limits: Few convalescent patients and no early post-infection timepoints were included in the study.

Only a few counts were recorded for this clone. Its antigen is unknown. The culture ran for 10 days before CD4+ T cells were isolated. Days 3 and 7 saw half the medium replaced with IL-2 medium. The V gene's germline CDR1 is LGHNA and CDR2 YSLEER. This CDR3 spans 15 amino acids. Trimming removed 0 bases from V and 9 bases from J, with 12 bases in between. TCRdb keeps only in-frame clones here, not all; method: immunoSEQ multiplex PCR. The sample has tens of thousands of clones, 50% to 70% seen once. The rearrangement joins TRBV4-3 to TRBJ1-6; weak D call: TRBD1 (6 bases). The receptor was isolated from a human donor who received a COVID-19 vaccine. The sequences come from CD4+ T cells from PBMCs cultured without peptide, collected before COVID-19 vaccination. CDR3 coding DNA: TGCGCCAGCAGCCAAGAGGGCAGGGGTAGTTCACCCCTCCACTTT. Amino acids: CASSQEGRGSSPLHF.